This entry lists 27 T cell receptor beta chains sequenced from one sample in a study of blood T cell repertoires in COVID-19. Some clones are missing from TCRdb's copy, which holds only in-frame ones; the method was immunoSEQ multiplex PCR. The table has some 300,000 clones, 88% seen once. The specimen was PBMCs or T cells enriched from blood (not recorded which). These receptors all stem from a woman aged 55-70 years in a cohort exposed to, infected with or recovered from COVID-19 (not recorded which).

The chain carries TRBV10-3 and TRBJ2-4; 7 bases fit TRBD1. Germline CDR1 and CDR2: ENHRY and SYGVKD. Trimming at V came to 0 bases and at J to 1 base, leaving 6 bases not matched to a gene. This CDR3 spans 17 amino acids. The CDR3 sequence: CAISESPETGAKNIQYF. The CDR3 DNA is TGTGCCATCAGTGAGTCTCCCGAGACAGGGGCCAAAAACATTCAGTACTTC.

V is TRBV5-4 and J is TRBJ2-7; no clear D gene. The CDR3 consists of 14 residues. The ends were cut back, 0 bases at V and 2 bases at J, with 9 bases in the middle. Germline assignment: CDR1 SGHNT and CDR2 YYREEE (reference sequence). CDR3 in amino acids: CASSLVQTPYEQYF. DNA for the CDR3: TGTGCCAGCAGCTTGGTACAGACCCCCTACGAGCAGTACTTC.

The chain couples TRBV28 to TRBJ1-3; D gene unclear. Per the germline V gene, CDR1 is MDHEN and CDR2 is SYDVKM. The V end was cut by 11 bases, the J end by 4 bases, with 9 bases between. The CDR3 extends over 11 amino acids. The CDR3 DNA reads as TGTGCCGGAGGAAACGGAAACACCATATATTTT. Translating gives CAGGNGNTIYF.

V and J are TRBV19 and TRBJ1-4; the match to TRBD1 covers 7 bases. CDR1 and CDR2 from the germline V gene are LNHDA and SQIVND (reference sequence). The CDR3 contains 12 residues. The V segment lost 8 bases and the J segment 5 bases; nucleotides outside the gene matches: 2. This CDR3 reads CASADRNEKLFF. The CDR3 DNA is TGTGCCAGTGCGGACAGGAATGAAAAACTGTTTTTT.

This clone was detected once. The genes are TRBV7-3 and TRBJ1-5; no clear D gene. The V end was cut by 5 bases, the J end by 4 bases, with 9 bases between. The length of the CDR3 is 13 residues. The germline V gene has CDR1 SGHTA and CDR2 FQGTGA. CDR3 region: CASSAGRNQPQHF. In DNA form, the CDR3 reads TGTGCCAGCAGCGCCGGGAGGAATCAGCCCCAGCATTTT.

The chain combines TRBV6-5 with TRBJ1-5, with D possibly TRBD1 on 5 matching bases. Germline assignment: CDR1 MNHEY and CDR2 SVGAGI. Trimming cost V 6 bases and J 3 bases, with 12 bases left between them. The CDR3 sequence is 14 residues long. The CDR3 DNA reads as TGTGCCAGCAGAGACAGTATACCCAATCAGCCCCAGCATTTT. Protein product: CASRDSIPNQPQHF.

The genes are TRBV18 and TRBJ1-4, with TRBD1 matching over 10 bases. The CDR3 loop spans 17 amino acids. The V gene's germline CDR1 is KGHSH and CDR2 LQKENI. With 4 bases clipped from V and 0 bases from J, the junction kept 5 bases outside the gene matches. CDR3 sequence reads: CASSLRDRGATNEKLFF. The CDR3 DNA sequence: TGTGCCAGCTCACTCCGGGACAGGGGCGCAACTAATGAAAAACTGTTTTTT.

The genes are TRBV30 and TRBJ2-4; D is ambiguous. Germline assignment: CDR1 GTSNPN and CDR2 SVGIG (reference sequence). V was cut by 2 bases and J by 7 bases, with 9 bases left in between. The CDR3 contains 12 residues. The CDR3 sequence: CAWSKQSNIQYF. The CDR3 DNA reads as TGTGCCTGGAGTAAACAGTCCAACATTCAGTACTTC.

The CDR3 is CASSVEGRSAGGYTF. CDR3 sequence (DNA): TGTGCCAGCAGCGTAGAGGGGAGGAGTGCGGGAGGCTACACCTTC. V and J are TRBV9 and TRBJ1-2; possibly TRBD1 for D (5 bases). Trimming pared 0 bases from V and 8 bases from J, leaving 17 bases between. The CDR3 has 15 amino acids. Germline V gene data show CDR1 as SGDLS and CDR2 as YYNGEE.

The chain has TRBV7-3 and TRBJ2-1; weak D call: TRBD2 (6 bases). From germline, CDR1 is SGHTA and CDR2 FQGTGA. CDR3 length: 14 amino acids. The V end lost 3 bases, the J end lost 4 bases, and 10 bases lay between the germline ends. CDR3 in amino acids: CASSFGGEYNEQFF. The CDR3 nucleotides read TGTGCCAGCAGCTTCGGCGGGGAATACAATGAGCAGTTCTTC.

J is TRBJ1-5 and V is TRBV19; the match to TRBD1 covers 7 bases. V dropped 3 bases and J dropped 7; count of bases not matched to a gene: 9. The CDR3 is made up of 15 amino acids. Germline assignment: CDR1 LNHDA and CDR2 SQIVND (reference sequence). Here the CDR3 DNA reads TGTGCCAGTAGTATTGAAGAGGGGGCGCGGCAGCCCCAGCATTTT. Its translation is CASSIEEGARQPQHF.

A single count supports this clone. The rearrangement joins TRBV9 to TRBJ2-2; weak D call: TRBD2 (6 bases). CDR1 and CDR2 from the germline V gene are SGDLS and YYNGEE. There are 16 residues in the CDR3. The V end was cut by 0 bases, the J end by 0 bases, with 9 bases between. CDR3 residues: CASSVVGGTNTGELFF. As DNA, the CDR3 is TGTGCCAGCAGCGTAGTGGGCGGGACGAACACCGGGGAGCTGTTTTTT.

The chain uses TRBV6-4 and TRBJ2-1, with 8 bases matching TRBD2. Germline V gene lookup returns CDR1 MRHNA and CDR2 SNTAGT. V dropped 0 bases and J dropped 7; count of bases not matched to a gene: 5. This CDR3 spans 15 amino acids. CDR3 DNA: TGTGCCAGCAGTGACTCGGGACTAGGGCTAAATGAGCAGTTCTTC. Protein product: CASSDSGLGLNEQFF.

This clone was seen a handful of times. V gene TRBV28 combines with J gene TRBJ2-1; 11 bases fit TRBD2. Germline V gene lookup returns CDR1 MDHEN and CDR2 SYDVKM. This CDR3 is 16 amino acids long. The J segment lost 4 bases and the V segment lost 5 bases, leaving 7 bases of the junction unmatched. CDR3 loop: CASSTRLAGRYNEQFF. DNA for the CDR3: TGTGCCAGCAGTACAAGACTAGCGGGAAGGTACAATGAGCAGTTCTTC.

The chain joins TRBV3-1 (or the pseudogene TRBV3-2) to TRBJ2-3, with 8 nucleotides matching TRBD1. Trimming at V came to 3 bases and at J to 5 bases, leaving 13 bases not matched to a gene. Germline V CDR1 and CDR2: LGHDT, YNNKEL (reference sequence). The CDR3 loop spans 17 amino acids. The chain's CDR3 is CASSQGNLQGAEDTQYF. CDR3 DNA sequence: TGTGCCAGCAGCCAGGGCAACCTTCAGGGGGCGGAAGATACGCAGTATTTT.

The chain recombines TRBV18 with TRBJ1-6, with 7 bases identical to TRBD1. Germline V lookup: CDR1 KGHSH, CDR2 LQKENI. After removal of 3 bases from V and 0 bases from J, the junction contained 2 bases not matched to a gene. The CDR3 runs to 16 residues. Here the CDR3 reads CASSPWDSSYNSPLHF. CDR3 DNA: TGTGCCAGCTCACCCTGGGACAGCTCCTATAATTCACCCCTCCACTTT.

The chain uses TRBV9 and TRBJ2-3; 10 bases fit TRBD2. The trim removed 3 bases at V and 1 base at J, leaving 8 bases unmatched. Germline CDR1 and CDR2: SGDLS and YYNGEE. The CDR3 is made up of 17 amino acids. The CDR3, as DNA: TGTGCCAGCAGCGGGGCTAGCGGGAGTTTGGGCACAGATACGCAGTATTTT. It is translated as CASSGASGSLGTDTQYF.

In DNA, the CDR3 is TGTGCCAGCAGTCCCTGGGTAGCGGGAGGAGGGGAGCAGTACTTC. This translates into CASSPWVAGGGEQYF. The rearrangement links TRBV6-6 to TRBJ2-7; 10 nucleotides match TRBD2. CDR1 is MNHNY and CDR2 is SVGAGI in the germline V gene (reference sequence). The length of the CDR3 is 15 residues. The trim removed 5 bases at V and 7 bases at J, leaving 11 bases unmatched.

This rearrangement joins TRBV28 to TRBJ2-5; maybe TRBD2 (5 bases). The V gene lost 4 bases and the J gene lost 5 bases, with 8 bases spanning the gap. The germline V gene has CDR1 MDHEN and CDR2 SYDVKM. This CDR3 is 12 amino acids long. The CDR3 bases are TGTGCCAGCAGTTACCCGGGGGAGACCCAGTACTTC. This codes for CASSYPGETQYF. Filled out from reference TRBV28 and TRBJ2-5, the complete variable domain reads DVKVTQSSRYLVKRTGEKVFLECVQDMDHENMFWYRQDPGLGLRLIYFSYDVKMKEKGDIPEGYSVSREKKERFSLILESASTNQTSMYLCASSYPGETQYFGPGTRLLVL.

V is TRBV7-9 and J is TRBJ1-1, with D hard to call. Between the trimmed V and J ends, which lost 3 bases and 8 bases, there was a span of 10 bases. The CDR3 is made up of 12 amino acids. Germline CDR1 and CDR2: SEHNR and FQNEAQ (reference sequence). The CDR3 DNA reads TGTGCCAGCAGCTTCCCCATCTACGAAGCTTTCTTT. Translating it yields CASSFPIYEAFF.

The chain uses TRBV12-5 and TRBJ1-2; 11 nucleotides match TRBD1. This CDR3 comprises 14 residues. The J segment lost 5 bases and the V segment lost 7 bases, leaving 6 bases of the junction unmatched. The germline CDR1 and CDR2 sequences are LGHNT and FRNRAP. The CDR3 DNA reads as TGTGCTAGTGCCCCCGGACAGGGGGCGTATGGCTACACCTTC. This codes for CASAPGQGAYGYTF.

The chain has TRBV2 and TRBJ2-7; D not resolved. The CDR3 length is 11 residues. V lost 7 bases and J 7 bases, leaving 11 bases between the germline ends. In germline, CDR1 is SNHLY, CDR2 FYNNEI. The CDR3 is CASILSVEQYF. The CDR3 DNA is TGTGCCAGCATCCTCTCGGTAGAGCAGTACTTC.

The rearrangement joins TRBV4-2 to TRBJ2-1, with TRBD2 identical over 9 bases. Per the germline V gene, CDR1 is LGHNA and CDR2 is YNFKEQ. CDR3 size: 15 residues. The ends lost 2 bases at V and 7 bases at J; junction bases unmatched: 6. CDR3: CASSQSAGGGNEQFF. The DNA of the CDR3 is TGTGCCAGCAGCCAATCGGCGGGAGGGGGAAATGAGCAGTTCTTC.

This chain uses TRBV28 with TRBJ1-6, with 7 positions matching TRBD1. This CDR3 spans 16 amino acids. Trimming cost V 6 bases and J 0 bases; bases outside gene matches: 5. CDR1 is MDHEN and CDR2 is SYDVKM in the germline V gene. DNA of the CDR3: TGTGCCAGCAGGAACACAGGGGTCTCCTATAATTCACCCCTCCACTTT. Encoded protein: CASRNTGVSYNSPLHF. The full variable domain, completed using reference TRBV28 and TRBJ1-6, is DVKVTQSSRYLVKRTGEKVFLECVQDMDHENMFWYRQDPGLGLRLIYFSYDVKMKEKGDIPEGYSVSREKKERFSLILESASTNQTSMYLCASRNTGVSYNSPLHFGNGTRLTVT.

The CDR3 loop is CASSKEEGYGANVLTF. The DNA for the CDR3 is TGTGCCAGCAGCAAAGAAGAGGGCTATGGGGCCAACGTCCTGACTTTC. The rearrangement uses TRBV21-1 and TRBJ2-6; the DNA was not used to check the table's D call, TRBD2. TRBV21-1 has pseudogene status. There are 16 residues in the CDR3.

In this sample, this clone turned up once. The rearrangement uses TRBV7-9 and TRBJ1-2; the match to TRBD1 covers 8 bases. V lost 3 bases, J lost 3 bases, and 9 bases stayed unmatched. CDR3 length equals 16 residues. Germline CDR1 is SEHNR and CDR2 is FQNEAQ (reference sequence). The CDR3 is CASSFFPDRAHYGYTF. In DNA, the CDR3 is TGTGCCAGCAGCTTTTTTCCGGACAGGGCCCACTATGGCTACACCTTC.

With respect to this clone: The same CDR3 arises from other DNA sequences in this sample as well. This sequence joins TRBV30 and TRBJ1-2, with a weak D call TRBD1 (6 bases). Germline CDR1 and CDR2: GTSNPN and SVGIG (reference sequence). The CDR3 runs 12 residues. The ends were cut back, 2 bases at V and 2 bases at J, with 6 bases in the middle. The CDR3 DNA reads as TGTGCCTGGAGTCAGGGGAACTATGGCTACACCTTC. Protein sequence: CAWSQGNYGYTF.